These 9 T cell receptor beta chains were sequenced from one sample in a study of blood T cell repertoires in COVID-19 (TCRdb year 2020). Library construction relied on the immunoSEQ multiplex PCR assay. TCRdb's version of the immuneACCESS table is confined to in-frame rearrangements and falls short of the full clone set. An unresolved V gene accounts for under half of the shortfall where checked; the remainder is of unknown origin. Counted in this sample were around 180,000 clones; less than 90% of them appeared once. The ten most abundant clones make up around a quarter of the sample. The specimen sequenced was peripheral blood. These receptor sequences come from a man aged 55-75 years with acute or convalescent COVID-19.

The chain couples TRBV30 to TRBJ1-3; 7 bases align to TRBD1. Germline assignment: CDR1 GTSNPN and CDR2 SVGIG (reference sequence). The CDR3 spans 17 residues. J gave up 8 bases and V 2 bases, and 18 bases lay outside the gene matches. Here the CDR3 reads CAWSRGRTGSSGDTIYF. The CDR3 bases are TGTGCCTGGAGTAGAGGCAGGACAGGTTCGTCGGGGGACACCATATATTTT.

Written as DNA, the CDR3 is TGTGCCACCAGCAGACGGACAGGAGGTAATCAGCCCCAGCATTTT. This encodes CATSRRTGGNQPQHF. This chain uses TRBV15 with TRBJ1-5; TRBD1 matches at 7 bases. Germline V gene lookup returns CDR1 LNHNV and CDR2 YYDKDF (reference sequence). Germline trimming cut 2 bases from V and 4 bases from J; bases unmatched to any gene: 5. This CDR3 has 15 residues.

This clone has just one count. The chain is built from TRBV28 and TRBJ2-3; 7 bases line up with TRBD2. The CDR3 contains 15 residues. The V segment lost 5 bases and the J segment 5 bases; nucleotides outside the gene matches: 10. Germline-derived CDR1 and CDR2 are MDHEN and SYDVKM. CDR3 in DNA: TGTGCCAGCAGTCCGAGCGGGGCCCGAGGAGATACGCAGTATTTT. Protein sequence: CASSPSGARGDTQYF.

The chain employs TRBV29-1 and TRBJ1-1; the D is unclear. The ends were cut back, 0 bases at V and 1 base at J, with 9 bases in the middle. Per the germline V gene, CDR1 is SQVTM and CDR2 is ANQGSEA. The CDR3 has 14 residues. CDR3 region: CSVEDPGWNTEAFF. The CDR3 DNA is TGCAGCGTTGAAGATCCGGGATGGAACACTGAAGCTTTCTTT. The full variable domain, with the rest looked up from reference TRBV29-1 and TRBJ1-1, is SAVISQKPSRDICQRGTSLTIQCQVDSQVTMMFWYRQQPGQSLTLIATANQGSEATYESGFVIDKFPISRPNLTFSTLTVSNMSPEDSSIYLCSVEDPGWNTEAFFGQGTRLTVV.

The chain joins TRBV12-3 or TRBV12-4 to TRBJ1-4, with 7 positions matching TRBD1. The CDR3 is made up of 13 amino acids. V gave up 6 bases and J gave up 5 bases; unmatched junction bases: 3. CDR3 region: CASRVQGNEKLFF. CDR3 sequence (DNA): TGTGCCAGCAGGGTACAGGGGAATGAAAAACTGTTTTTT.

The chain has TRBV6-1 and TRBJ1-5, with 7 bases identical to TRBD1. The J segment lost 1 base and the V segment lost 2 bases, leaving 5 bases of the junction unmatched. The CDR3 runs to 16 residues. Germline loops: CDR1 MNHNS, CDR2 SASEGT. The CDR3 is CASSEKGAWSNQPQHF. CDR3 DNA sequence: TGTGCCAGCAGTGAAAAGGGGGCTTGGAGCAATCAGCCCCAGCATTTT.

V usage is TRBV5-4 and J usage is TRBJ1-2; the match to TRBD1 covers 9 bases. With 5 bases clipped from V and 4 bases from J, the junction kept 6 bases outside the gene matches. Germline loops: CDR1 SGHNT, CDR2 YYREEE (reference sequence). CDR3 length: 14 amino acids. The CDR3 spells CASRSGTGTYGYTF. For the CDR3, the DNA is TGTGCCAGCAGATCCGGGACAGGGACCTATGGCTACACCTTC.

The chain uses TRBV7-9 and TRBJ2-3, with 10 bases matching TRBD1. V was clipped by 2 bases and J by 2 bases; unmatched bases: 4. The CDR3 is made up of 16 amino acids. The V gene's germline CDR1 is SEHNR and CDR2 FQNEAQ (reference sequence). The CDR3, as DNA: TGTGCCAGCAGCTTATGGGGGACAGGGGACACAGATACGCAGTATTTT. Its translation is CASSLWGTGDTDTQYF.

CDR3 DNA sequence: TGTGCCAGCAAAGACTTTAACTATGGCTACACCTTC. Translating it yields CASKDFNYGYTF. The rearrangement uses TRBV6-5 and TRBJ1-2; D is unresolved. V lost 7 bases and J 1 base, leaving 7 bases between the germline ends. CDR1 and CDR2 from the germline V gene are MNHEY and SVGAGI. The CDR3 consists of 12 residues.